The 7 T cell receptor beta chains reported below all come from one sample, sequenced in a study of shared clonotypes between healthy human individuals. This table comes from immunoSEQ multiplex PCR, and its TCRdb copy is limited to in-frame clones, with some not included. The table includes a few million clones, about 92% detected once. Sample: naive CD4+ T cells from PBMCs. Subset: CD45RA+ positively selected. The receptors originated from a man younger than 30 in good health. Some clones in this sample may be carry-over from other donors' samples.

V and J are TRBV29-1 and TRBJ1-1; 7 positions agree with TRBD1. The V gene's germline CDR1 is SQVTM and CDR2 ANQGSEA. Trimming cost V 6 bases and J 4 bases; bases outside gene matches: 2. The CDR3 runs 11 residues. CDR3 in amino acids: CSVYRGTEAFF. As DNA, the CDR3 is TGCAGCGTATACAGGGGCACTGAAGCTTTCTTT.

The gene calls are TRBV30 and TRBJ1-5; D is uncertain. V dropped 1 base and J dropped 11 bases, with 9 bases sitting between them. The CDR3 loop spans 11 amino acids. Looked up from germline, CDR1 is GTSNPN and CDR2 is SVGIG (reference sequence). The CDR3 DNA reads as TGTGCCTGGAGTGGGGGATTGGCCCAGCATTTT. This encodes CAWSGGLAQHF.

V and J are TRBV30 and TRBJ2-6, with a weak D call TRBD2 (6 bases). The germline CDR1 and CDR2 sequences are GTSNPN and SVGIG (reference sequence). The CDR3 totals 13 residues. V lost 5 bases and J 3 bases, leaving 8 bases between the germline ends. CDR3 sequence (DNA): TGTGCCTGGTCGGGGGTTGGGGCCAACGTCCTGACTTTC. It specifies CAWSGVGANVLTF. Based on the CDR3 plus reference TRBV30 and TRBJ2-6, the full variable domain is SQTIHQWPATLVQPVGSPLSLECTVEGTSNPNLYWYRQAAGRGLQLLFYSVGIGQISSEVPQNLSASRPQDRQFILSSKKLLLSDSGFYLCAWSGVGANVLTFGAGSRLTVL.

The CDR3 here is CASSPGQGRTGELFF. The CDR3 nucleotides read TGTGCCAGCAGCCCCGGACAGGGGCGGACCGGGGAGCTGTTTTTT. The chain carries TRBV7-8 and TRBJ2-2; 9 bases are a match to TRBD1. The CDR3 loop spans 15 amino acids. Germline trimming cut 5 bases from V and 5 bases from J; bases unmatched to any gene: 6. Germline V gene sequence: CDR1 SGHVS, CDR2 FQNEAQ.

The DNA of the CDR3 is TGTGCCATCAGTGATTCGCTAGCGGTGAACACCGGGGAGCTGTTTTTT. Its protein product is CAISDSLAVNTGELFF. The chain carries TRBV10-3 and TRBJ2-2; 7 bases are a match to TRBD2. V shed 3 bases and J 1 base; nucleotides not matched to a gene: 5. Per germline, CDR1 ENHRY and CDR2 SYGVKD. The CDR3 runs to 16 residues.

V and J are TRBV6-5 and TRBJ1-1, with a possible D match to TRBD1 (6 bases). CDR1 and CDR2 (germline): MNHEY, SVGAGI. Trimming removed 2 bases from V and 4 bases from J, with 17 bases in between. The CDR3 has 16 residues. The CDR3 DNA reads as TGTGCCAGCAGTTACCCACCGGGGGCGGGGAGCACTGAAGCTTTCTTT. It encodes CASSYPPGAGSTEAFF.

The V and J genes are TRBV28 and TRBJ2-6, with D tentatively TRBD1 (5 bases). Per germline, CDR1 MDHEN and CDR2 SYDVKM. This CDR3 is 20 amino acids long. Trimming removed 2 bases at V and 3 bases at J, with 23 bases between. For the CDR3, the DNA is TGTGCCAGCAGTTTACGTATGGCCCCAGGCAGGGTAGGTGGGGCCAACGTCCTGACTTTC. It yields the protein CASSLRMAPGRVGGANVLTF.